This T cell receptor (beta chain) was sequenced in a study of T cell changes during pregnancy in multiple sclerosis. Sequencing was performed with immunoSEQ multiplex PCR; in TCRdb, only in-frame clones are kept and a portion is missing. The sample lists about 75,000 clones; about nine tenths were seen once. CDR1 and CDR2 (germline): SEHNR, FQNEAQ (reference sequence). CDR3 length equals 15 residues. J lost 5 bases, V lost 5 bases, and 9 bases had no gene match. The genes are TRBV7-9 and TRBJ1-1; 9 positions agree with TRBD1. The material sequenced was CD4+ T cells from peripheral blood mononuclear cells, taken before pregnancy. The TCR was taken from a female donor with multiple sclerosis, enrolled in a pregnancy study. The CDR3 loop is CASSRNRGQRTEAFF. The CDR3 bases are TGTGCCAGCAGCCGCAACAGGGGGCAGCGGACTGAAGCTTTCTTT. Drawing the rest from reference TRBV7-9 and TRBJ1-1, the complete variable domain is DTGVSQNPRHKITKRGQNVTFRCDPISEHNRLYWYRQTLGQGPEFLTYFQNEAQLEKSRLLSDRFSAERPKGSFSTLEIQRTEQGDSAMYLCASSRNRGQRTEAFFGQGTRLTVV.